This TCR beta chain was profiled in a study of cytomegalovirus exposure and HLA in healthy donors. The PCR employed 60 Vbeta primers together with 13 Jbeta primers. Libraries were prepared by immunoSEQ multiplex PCR; TCRdb keeps only in-frame clonotypes and omits some of them. The data show 80,000 to 100,000 clones, over 70% seen once. The sample consisted of PBMCs. The source is a man aged 18 to 29 in good health and CMV-seropositive.

CDR3 amino acids: CASSLERLATHNEQFF. CDR3 in DNA: TGTGCCAGCAGCTTAGAGCGGCTAGCGACCCACAATGAGCAGTTCTTC. The rearrangement uses TRBV11-2 and TRBJ2-1, with D possibly being TRBD2 (6 bases). V gave up 0 bases and J gave up 5 bases, with 14 bases separating them. This CDR3 has 16 amino acids. CDR1 and CDR2 from the germline V gene are SGHAT and FQNNGV. The entire variable domain, with the rest obtained from reference TRBV11-2 and TRBJ2-1, is as follows: EAGVAQSPRYKIIEKRQSVAFWCNPISGHATLYWYQQILGQGPKLLIQFQNNGVVDDSQLPKDRFSAERLKGVDSTLKIQPAKLEDSAVYLCASSLERLATHNEQFFGPGTRLTVL.